This T cell receptor (beta chain) was retrieved from a study of long-term antiretroviral therapy in people with HIV. For the study at large: Earliest sampling preceded the 2015 immediate-ART recommendation by about a decade. Study outcomes and limitations: Comparison with controls showed narrower CDR3 length ranges in HIV repertoires. Information pertaining to ART adherence, viral resistance or therapeutic modifications was not obtained.

Treatment locations for all participants with HIV were in the United States. About this clone itself: Antigen specificity is unknown.

Germline assignment: CDR1 SGDLS and CDR2 YYNGEE. J lost 2 bases, V lost 0 bases, and 5 bases had no gene match. This CDR3 region has 15 residues. Version v3.0 of the immunoSEQ assay ran at survey level. Here immunoSEQ multiplex PCR was the method, and the copy in TCRdb shows in-frame clones only, minus some. The repertoire holds about 39,000 clones, with about four fifths as singletons. This rearrangement joins TRBV9 to TRBJ2-7; 7 nucleotides line up with TRBD1. The sequencing here drew on unsorted PBMCs, taken 0.6 years after starting antiretroviral therapy. This sequence originates from a man younger than 35 with HIV. This chain's CDR3 is CASSVGGTETYEQYF. The CDR3 nucleotides are TGTGCCAGCAGCGTAGGAGGGACAGAGACCTACGAGCAGTACTTC.